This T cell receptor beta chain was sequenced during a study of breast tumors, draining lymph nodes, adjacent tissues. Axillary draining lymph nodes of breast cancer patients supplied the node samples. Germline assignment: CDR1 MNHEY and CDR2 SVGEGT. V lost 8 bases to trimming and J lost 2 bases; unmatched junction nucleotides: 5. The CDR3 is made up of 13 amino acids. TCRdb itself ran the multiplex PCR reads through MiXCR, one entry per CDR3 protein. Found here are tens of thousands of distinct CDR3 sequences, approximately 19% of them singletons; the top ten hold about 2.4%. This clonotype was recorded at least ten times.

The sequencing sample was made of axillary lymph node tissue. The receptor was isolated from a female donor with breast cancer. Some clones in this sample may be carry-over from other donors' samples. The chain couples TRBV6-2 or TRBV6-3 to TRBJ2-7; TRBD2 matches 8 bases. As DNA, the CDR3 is TGTGCCAGCGGGGTAGCGGGGACCTACGAGCAGTACTTC. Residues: CASGVAGTYEQYF.